This TCR beta chain appears in the sequencing data of a study of T cells in Graves' hyperthyroidism and ophthalmopathy. Of note for this clonotype: The antigen is unknown.

Hyperthyroidism patients were newly diagnosed, had disease duration under 2 months, and were aged 18 to 65 years. This CDR3 is 15 amino acids long. Germline CDR1 reads KGHSH; CDR2 reads LQKENI. The J segment lost 6 bases and the V segment lost 0 bases, leaving 6 bases of the junction unmatched. Regarding the study as a whole: Blood also carried most thyroid clonotypes expanded above 0.001.

The CDR3 regions of TCR beta were amplified from RNA transcripts. Carried out on the TCR CDR3, a first-round RT-PCR used the HTBI primer set. TCRdb passed the multiplex PCR reads through MiXCR, listing each CDR3 protein once. The profile shows approximately 480,000 distinct CDR3 sequences, around 21% of them singletons. The sequenced sample consisted of blood. The sequence was collected from a man aged 18 to 30 with Graves' hyperthyroidism. The chain carries TRBV18 and TRBJ1-2; 8 bases match TRBD1. In DNA form, the CDR3 reads TGTGCCAGCTCACCACCTAGCACAGGGGGTGATGGCTACACCTTC. Protein product: CASSPPSTGGDGYTF.